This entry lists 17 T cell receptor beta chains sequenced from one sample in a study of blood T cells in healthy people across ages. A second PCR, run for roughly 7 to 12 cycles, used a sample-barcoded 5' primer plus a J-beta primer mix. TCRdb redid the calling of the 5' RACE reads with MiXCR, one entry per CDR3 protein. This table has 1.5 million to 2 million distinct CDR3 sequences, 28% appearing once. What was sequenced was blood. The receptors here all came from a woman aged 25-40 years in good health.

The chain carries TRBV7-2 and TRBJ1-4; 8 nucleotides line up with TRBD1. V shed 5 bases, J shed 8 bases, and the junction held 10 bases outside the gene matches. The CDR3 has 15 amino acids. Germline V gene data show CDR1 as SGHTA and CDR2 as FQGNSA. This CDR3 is CASSRYRGSGEKLFF. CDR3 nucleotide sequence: TGTGCCAGCAGCAGATACAGGGGGTCCGGGGAAAAACTGTTTTTT.

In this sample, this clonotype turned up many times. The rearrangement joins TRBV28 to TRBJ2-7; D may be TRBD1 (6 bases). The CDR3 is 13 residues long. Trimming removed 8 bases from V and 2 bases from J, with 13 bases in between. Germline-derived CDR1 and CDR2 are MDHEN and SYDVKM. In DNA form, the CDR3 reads TGTGCCAGCGCCCCACAGGGAGCCTACGAGCAGTACTTC. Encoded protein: CASAPQGAYEQYF.

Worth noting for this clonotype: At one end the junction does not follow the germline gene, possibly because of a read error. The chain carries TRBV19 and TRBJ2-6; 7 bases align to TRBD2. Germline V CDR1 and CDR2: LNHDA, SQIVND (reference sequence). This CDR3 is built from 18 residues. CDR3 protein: CAGSIAGDGPSGANVLTF. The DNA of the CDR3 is TGTGCCGGTAGTATTGCGGGGGACGGTCCCTCTGGGGCCAACGTCCTGACTTTC.

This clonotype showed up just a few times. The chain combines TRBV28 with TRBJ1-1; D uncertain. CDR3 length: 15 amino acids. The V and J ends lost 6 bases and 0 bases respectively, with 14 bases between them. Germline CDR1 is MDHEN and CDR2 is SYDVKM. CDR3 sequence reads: CASRARTRLNTEAFF. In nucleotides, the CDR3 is TGTGCCAGCAGAGCCCGGACGCGGTTGAACACTGAAGCTTTCTTT. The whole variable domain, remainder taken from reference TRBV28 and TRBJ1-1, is DVKVTQSSRYLVKRTGEKVFLECVQDMDHENMFWYRQDPGLGLRLIYFSYDVKMKEKGDIPEGYSVSREKKERFSLILESASTNQTSMYLCASRARTRLNTEAFFGQGTRLTVV.

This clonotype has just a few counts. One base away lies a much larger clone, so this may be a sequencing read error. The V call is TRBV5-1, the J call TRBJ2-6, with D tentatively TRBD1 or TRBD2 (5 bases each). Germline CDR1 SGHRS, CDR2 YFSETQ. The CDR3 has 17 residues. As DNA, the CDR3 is TGCGCCAGCAGCTTGGGGGAGAGAAGCTCTGGGGCCAACGTCCGGACTTTC. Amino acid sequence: CASSLGERSSGANVRTF.

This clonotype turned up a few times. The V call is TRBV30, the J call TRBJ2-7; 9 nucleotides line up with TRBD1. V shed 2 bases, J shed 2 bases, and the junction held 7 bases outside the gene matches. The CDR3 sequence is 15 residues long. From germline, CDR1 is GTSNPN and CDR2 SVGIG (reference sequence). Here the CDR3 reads CAWSTPGQGTYEQYF. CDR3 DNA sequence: TGTGCCTGGAGTACGCCGGGACAGGGTACCTACGAGCAGTACTTC.

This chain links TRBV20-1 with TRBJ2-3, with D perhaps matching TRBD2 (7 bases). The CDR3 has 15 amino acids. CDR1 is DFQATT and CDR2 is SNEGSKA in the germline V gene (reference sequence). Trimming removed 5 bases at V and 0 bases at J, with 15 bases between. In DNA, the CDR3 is TGCAGTGCTGAAAGTGGGGGGGGCAGCACAGATACGCAGTATTTT. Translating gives CSAESGGGSTDTQYF.

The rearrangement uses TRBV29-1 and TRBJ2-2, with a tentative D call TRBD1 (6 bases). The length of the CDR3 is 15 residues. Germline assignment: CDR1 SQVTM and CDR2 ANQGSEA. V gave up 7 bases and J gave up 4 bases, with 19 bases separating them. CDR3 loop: CSALRGRGGTGELFF. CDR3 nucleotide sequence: TGCAGCGCCCTCCGGGGAAGAGGGGGCACCGGGGAGCTGTTTTTT.

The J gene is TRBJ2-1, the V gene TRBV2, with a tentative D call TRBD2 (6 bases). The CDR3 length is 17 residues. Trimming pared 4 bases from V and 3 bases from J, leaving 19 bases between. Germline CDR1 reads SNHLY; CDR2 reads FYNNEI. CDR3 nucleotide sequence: TGTGCCAGCAGTGCTCAAACCACTAGCTTACGCTACAATGAGCAGTTCTTC. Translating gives CASSAQTTSLRYNEQFF.

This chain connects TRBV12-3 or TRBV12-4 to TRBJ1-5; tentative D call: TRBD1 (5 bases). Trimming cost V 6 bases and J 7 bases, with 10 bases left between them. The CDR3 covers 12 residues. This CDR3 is CASRIGEQPQHF. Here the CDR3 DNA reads TGTGCCAGCAGGATAGGGGAGCAGCCCCAGCATTTT.

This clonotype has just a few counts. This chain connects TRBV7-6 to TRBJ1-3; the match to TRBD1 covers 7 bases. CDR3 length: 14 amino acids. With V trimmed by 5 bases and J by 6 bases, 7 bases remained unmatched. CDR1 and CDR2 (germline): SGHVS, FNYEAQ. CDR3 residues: CASSVTGVENTIYF. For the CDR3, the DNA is TGTGCCAGCAGCGTTACAGGGGTAGAAAACACCATATATTTT.

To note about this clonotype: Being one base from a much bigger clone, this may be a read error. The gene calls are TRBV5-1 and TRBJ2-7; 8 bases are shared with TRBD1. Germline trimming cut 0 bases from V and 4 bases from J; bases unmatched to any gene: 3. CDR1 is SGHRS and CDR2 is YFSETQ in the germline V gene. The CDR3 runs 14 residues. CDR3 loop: CASSLGRGRYEQYF. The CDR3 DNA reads TGCGCCAGCAGCTTGGGCAGGGGGCGGTACGAGCAGTACTTC.

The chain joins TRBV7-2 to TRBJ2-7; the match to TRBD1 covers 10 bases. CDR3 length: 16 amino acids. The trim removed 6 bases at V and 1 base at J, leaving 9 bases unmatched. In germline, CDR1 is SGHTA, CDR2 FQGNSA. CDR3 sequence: CASRHPGQGVSYEQYF. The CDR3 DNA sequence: TGTGCCAGCAGACACCCTGGACAGGGGGTTTCCTACGAGCAGTACTTC.

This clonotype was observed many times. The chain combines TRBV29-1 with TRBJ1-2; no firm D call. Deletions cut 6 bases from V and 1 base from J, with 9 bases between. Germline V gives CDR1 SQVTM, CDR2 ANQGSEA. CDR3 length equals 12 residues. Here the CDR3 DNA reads TGCAGCGTCCTCAGTTTTAACTATGGCTACACCTTC. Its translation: CSVLSFNYGYTF.

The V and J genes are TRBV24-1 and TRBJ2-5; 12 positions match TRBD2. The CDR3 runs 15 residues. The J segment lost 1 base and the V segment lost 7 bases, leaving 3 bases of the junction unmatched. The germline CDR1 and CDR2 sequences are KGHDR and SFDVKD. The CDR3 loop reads CATSKLAGGQETQYF. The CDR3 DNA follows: TGTGCCACCAGCAAACTAGCGGGGGGCCAAGAGACCCAGTACTTC.

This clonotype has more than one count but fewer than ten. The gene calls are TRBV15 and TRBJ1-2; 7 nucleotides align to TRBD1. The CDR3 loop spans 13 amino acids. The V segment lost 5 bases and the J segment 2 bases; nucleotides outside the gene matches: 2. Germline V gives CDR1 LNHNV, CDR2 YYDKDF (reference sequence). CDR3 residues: CATSLRGNYGYTF. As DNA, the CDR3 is TGTGCCACCAGCCTCAGGGGGAACTATGGCTACACCTTC.

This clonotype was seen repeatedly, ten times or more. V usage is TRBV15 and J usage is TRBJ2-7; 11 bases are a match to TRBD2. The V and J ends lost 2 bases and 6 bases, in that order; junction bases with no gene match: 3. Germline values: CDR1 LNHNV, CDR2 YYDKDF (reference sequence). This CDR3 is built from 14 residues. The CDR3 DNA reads TGTGCCACCAGCAGACTAGCGGGAGGCTCCGAGCAGTACTTC. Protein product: CATSRLAGGSEQYF.